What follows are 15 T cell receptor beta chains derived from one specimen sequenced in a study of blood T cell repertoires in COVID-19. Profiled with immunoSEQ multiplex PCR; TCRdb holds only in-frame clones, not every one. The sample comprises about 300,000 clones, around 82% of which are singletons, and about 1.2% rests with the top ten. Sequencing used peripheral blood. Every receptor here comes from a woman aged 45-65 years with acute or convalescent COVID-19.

CDR3 coding DNA: TGTGCCTGGAGTGTACTAGCGGGAAGGTATGATACGCAGTATTTT. Protein: CAWSVLAGRYDTQYF. This chain uses TRBV30 with TRBJ2-3, with 10 positions matching TRBD2. The CDR3 length is 15 residues. V shed 0 bases, J shed 6 bases, and the junction held 6 bases outside the gene matches. CDR1 GTSNPN and CDR2 SVGIG come from the germline V gene (reference sequence).

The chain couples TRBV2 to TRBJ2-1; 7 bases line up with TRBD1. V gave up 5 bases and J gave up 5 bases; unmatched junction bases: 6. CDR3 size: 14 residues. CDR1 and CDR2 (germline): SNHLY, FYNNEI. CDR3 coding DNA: TGTGCCAGCAGTTTTATGGGACAGAACAATGAGCAGTTCTTC. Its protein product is CASSFMGQNNEQFF. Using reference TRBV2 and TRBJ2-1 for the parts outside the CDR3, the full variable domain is EPEVTQTPSHQVTQMGQEVILRCVPISNHLYFYWYRQILGQKVEFLVSFYNNEISEKSEIFDDQFSVERPDGSNFTLKIRSTKLEDSAMYFCASSFMGQNNEQFFGPGTRLTVL.

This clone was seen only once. The CDR3 is CASSPGHAPTNYGYTF. As DNA, the CDR3 is TGTGCCAGCAGCCCGGGACACGCTCCTACTAACTATGGCTACACCTTC. The rearrangement uses TRBV3-1 (or the pseudogene TRBV3-2) and TRBJ1-2; tentatively, D is TRBD1 (6 bases). Germline values: CDR1 LGHDT, CDR2 YNNKEL (reference sequence). This CDR3 spans 16 amino acids. The ends were cut back, 4 bases at V and 0 bases at J, with 15 bases in the middle.

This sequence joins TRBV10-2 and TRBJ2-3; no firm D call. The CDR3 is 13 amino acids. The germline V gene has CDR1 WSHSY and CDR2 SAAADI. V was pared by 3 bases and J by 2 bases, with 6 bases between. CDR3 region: CASSEEFTDTQYF. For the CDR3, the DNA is TGCGCCAGCAGTGAAGAGTTCACAGATACGCAGTATTTT.

CDR3 residues: CASSMVYRQASNYGYTF. CDR3 coding DNA: TGTGCCAGTAGTATGGTATACCGACAGGCCTCTAACTATGGCTACACCTTC. This chain links TRBV19 with TRBJ1-2; possibly TRBD1 for D (6 bases). Trimming took 3 bases from V and 0 from J, leaving 17 bases between them. The CDR3 is made up of 17 amino acids. CDR1 LNHDA and CDR2 SQIVND come from the germline V gene (reference sequence).

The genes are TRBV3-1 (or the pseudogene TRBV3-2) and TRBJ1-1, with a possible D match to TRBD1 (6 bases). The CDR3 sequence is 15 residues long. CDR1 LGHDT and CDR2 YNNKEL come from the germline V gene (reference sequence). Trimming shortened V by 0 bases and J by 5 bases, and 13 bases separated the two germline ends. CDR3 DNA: TGTGCCAGCAGCCAAGATCATACAGGGTTTACTGAAGCTTTCTTT. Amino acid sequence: CASSQDHTGFTEAFF.

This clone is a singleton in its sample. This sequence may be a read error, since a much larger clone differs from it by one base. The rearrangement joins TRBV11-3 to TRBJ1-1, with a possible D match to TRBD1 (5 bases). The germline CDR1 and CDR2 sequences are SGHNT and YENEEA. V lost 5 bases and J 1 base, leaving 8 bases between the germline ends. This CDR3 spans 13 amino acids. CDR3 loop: CASSHQGNTEAFF. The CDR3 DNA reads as TGTGCCAGCAGCCATCAGGGGAACACTGAAGCTTTCTTT. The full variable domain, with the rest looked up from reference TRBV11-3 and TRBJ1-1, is EAGVVQSPRYKIIEKKQPVAFWCNPISGHNTLYWYLQNLGQGPELLIRYENEEAVDDSQLPKDRFSAERLKGVDSTLKIQPAELGDSAVYLCASSHQGNTEAFFGQGTRLTVV.

The CDR3 sequence: CASGLPTGEPNQPQHF. The CDR3 DNA follows: TGTGCTAGTGGCCTACCTACAGGGGAACCCAATCAGCCCCAGCATTTT. The V and J genes are TRBV12-5 and TRBJ1-5; 7 bases are a match to TRBD1. The V and J ends lost 6 bases and 3 bases, in that order; junction bases with no gene match: 11. This CDR3 comprises 16 residues. Germline assignment: CDR1 LGHNT and CDR2 FRNRAP.

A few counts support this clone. CDR3 bases: TGTGCCAGCTCTCAGGACAGAACCTACGAGCAGTACGTC. Translating gives CASSQDRTYEQYV. This chain connects TRBV18 to TRBJ2-7, with D perhaps matching TRBD1 (6 bases). The V end lost 6 bases, the J end lost 2 bases, and 11 bases lay between the germline ends. The germline V gene encodes CDR1 KGHSH and CDR2 LQKENI. The CDR3 runs to 13 residues.

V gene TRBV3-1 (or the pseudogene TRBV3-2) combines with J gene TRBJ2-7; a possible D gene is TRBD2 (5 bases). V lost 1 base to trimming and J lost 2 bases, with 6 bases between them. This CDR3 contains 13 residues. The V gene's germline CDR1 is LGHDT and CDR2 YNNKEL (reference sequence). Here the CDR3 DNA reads TGTGCCAGCAGCCAAGTAGCGACCTACGAGCAGTACTTC. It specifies CASSQVATYEQYF.

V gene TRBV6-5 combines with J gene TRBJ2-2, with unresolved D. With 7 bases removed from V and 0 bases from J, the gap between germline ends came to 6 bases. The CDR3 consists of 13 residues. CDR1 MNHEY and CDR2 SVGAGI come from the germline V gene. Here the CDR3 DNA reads TGTGCCAGCATAAAAACGAACACCGGGGAGCTGTTTTTT. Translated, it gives CASIKTNTGELFF.

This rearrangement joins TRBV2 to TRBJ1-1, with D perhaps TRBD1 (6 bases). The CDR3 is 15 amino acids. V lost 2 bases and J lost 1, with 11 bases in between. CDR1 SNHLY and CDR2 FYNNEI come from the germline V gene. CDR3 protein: CASSEQGSQNTEAFF. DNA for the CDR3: TGTGCCAGCAGTGAACAGGGGAGTCAGAACACTGAAGCTTTCTTT.

Here the CDR3 reads CASGLVKQGWADTQYF. Written as DNA, the CDR3 is TGTGCTAGTGGTTTGGTTAAACAGGGATGGGCAGATACGCAGTATTTT. The V and J genes are TRBV12-5 and TRBJ2-3; maybe TRBD1 (6 bases). Trimming took off 0 bases at V and 4 bases at J, with 14 bases between the two ends. CDR3 length: 16 residues. Germline V gene lookup returns CDR1 LGHNT and CDR2 FRNRAP.

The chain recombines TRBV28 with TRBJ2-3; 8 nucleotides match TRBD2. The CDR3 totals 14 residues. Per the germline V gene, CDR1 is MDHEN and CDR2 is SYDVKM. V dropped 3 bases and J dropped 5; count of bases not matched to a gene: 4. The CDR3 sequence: CASSFGGGEDTQYF. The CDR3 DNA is TGTGCCAGCAGTTTCGGGGGGGGCGAAGATACGCAGTATTTT.

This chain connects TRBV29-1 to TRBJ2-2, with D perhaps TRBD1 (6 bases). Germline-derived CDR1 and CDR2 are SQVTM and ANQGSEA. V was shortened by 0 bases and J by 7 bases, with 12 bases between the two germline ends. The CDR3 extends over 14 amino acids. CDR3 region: CSVEEGAVGGELFF. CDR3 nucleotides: TGCAGCGTTGAAGAGGGGGCTGTAGGCGGGGAGCTGTTTTTT.